There are a few counts of the clone carrying this TCR beta chain. Antigen unknown. This sample was included in a study of cytomegalovirus exposure and HLA in healthy donors. The study, taken as a whole, reports: What a later analysis reportedly showed was that an Asian-associated ancestry cluster had fewer N-insertions than the roughly 720-donor mean.

Primers included in the PCR were 60 Vbeta and 13 Jbeta primers. Method: immunoSEQ multiplex PCR; TCRdb's copy keeps in-frame clones and lacks some. The sample lists more than 30,000 clones; 55% to 80% were seen once. Sequencing was performed on PBMCs. The TCR originated in a man aged 35-49 years in good health and CMV-seropositive.

The CDR3 loop reads CASRNRTRNTGELFF. CDR3 bases: TGTGCCAGTAGAAACAGGACTAGGAACACCGGGGAGCTGTTTTTT. The J gene is TRBJ2-2, the V gene TRBV19; 7 nucleotides align to TRBD2. Germline V gene lookup returns CDR1 LNHDA and CDR2 SQIVND (reference sequence). The CDR3 has 15 amino acids. After removal of 6 bases from V and 1 base from J, the junction contained 5 bases not matched to a gene.